A single sample is the source of the 18 T cell receptor beta chains below, sequenced in a study of response to subunit inactivated influenza vaccine. TCRdb reprocessed the RT-PCR reads with MiXCR, giving one entry per CDR3 protein. The top ten clones hold about an eighth of a sample with 400,000 to 650,000 distinct CDR3 sequences, around 7.9% of them seen once. The material was PBMCs from blood, obtained less than 30 months after vaccination. These receptors came from a man in his fifties or sixties who received an inactivated influenza vaccine.

This clonotype has a handful of counts. The chain combines TRBV4-1 with TRBJ2-3; 13 nucleotides match TRBD2. V gave up 7 bases and J gave up 0 bases; unmatched junction bases: 4. The CDR3 consists of 16 residues. Germline V lookup: CDR1 MGHRA, CDR2 YSYEKL. CDR3 nucleotide sequence: TGCGCCAGCAACATGGGACTAGCGGGGAGCACAGATACGCAGTATTTT. Protein product: CASNMGLAGSTDTQYF.

This clonotype showed up many times. The rearrangement links TRBV5-1 to TRBJ2-1; D is possibly TRBD1 (6 bases). The CDR3 is made up of 12 amino acids. V gave up 0 bases and J gave up 8 bases, with 6 bases separating them. From germline, CDR1 is SGHRS and CDR2 YFSETQ. As DNA, the CDR3 is TGCGCCAGCAGCTTGGCAGGGGATGAGCAGTTCTTC. Its translation is CASSLAGDEQFF.

This clonotype was picked up a small number of times. The CDR3, as DNA: TGTGCCAGCAGTTTTTATCCTGCTAGCGGGTACTACGAGCAGTACTTC. This sequence encodes CASSFYPASGYYEQYF. The chain is built from TRBV12-3 or TRBV12-4 and TRBJ2-7; 8 positions match TRBD2. This CDR3 is built from 16 residues. V lost 3 bases to trimming and J lost 3 bases; unmatched junction nucleotides: 10.

This clonotype occurred many times. This chain uses TRBV6-1 with TRBJ2-1, with a tentative D call TRBD2 (7 bases). Trimming took 6 bases from V and 5 from J, leaving 17 bases between them. The CDR3 is made up of 15 amino acids. In germline, CDR1 is MNHNS, CDR2 SASEGT. The CDR3 DNA sequence: TGTGCCAGCAGGCAGGGGACTACCGGAAACAATGAGCAGTTCTTC. Translating it yields CASRQGTTGNNEQFF.

Turning to this clonotype: One base away lies a much larger clone, so this may be a sequencing read error. The rearrangement joins TRBV20-1 to TRBJ2-1, with D perhaps matching TRBD2 (5 bases). V was cut by 1 base and J by 0 bases, with 13 bases left in between. This CDR3 comprises 16 residues. The germline CDR1 and CDR2 sequences are DFQATT and SNEGSKA (reference sequence). This CDR3 is CSARASRGGSYNEQFF. The CDR3 nucleotides read TGCAGTGCTAGAGCGAGTAGAGGAGGCTCCTACAATGAGCAGTTCTTC.

On this clonotype: At one end the junction does not follow the germline gene, possibly because of a read error. The chain has TRBV5-1 and TRBJ1-1; D is ambiguous. The CDR3 runs 14 residues. The germline V gene has CDR1 SGHRS and CDR2 YFSETQ. CDR3 loop: CASSLVPENTEDFF. CDR3 sequence (DNA): TGCGCCAGCAGCTTGGTCCCAGAGAACACTGAAGATTTCTTT.

This clonotype was observed a few times. This chain joins TRBV5-8 and TRBJ2-2; a possible D gene is TRBD2 (5 bases). CDR1 is SGHTS and CDR2 is YDEGEE in the germline V gene. V lost 4 bases and J lost 4, with 20 bases in between. The CDR3 totals 17 residues. The DNA of the CDR3 is TGTGCCAGCAGCATGGCCCGGGATTGGAAGGGCACCGGGGAGCTGTTTTTT. As protein: CASSMARDWKGTGELFF. Combining the CDR3 with reference TRBV5-8 and TRBJ2-2 gives the whole variable domain EAGVTQSPTHLIKTRGQQATLRCSPISGHTSVYWYQQALGLGLQFLLWYDEGEERNRGNFPPRFSGRQFPNYSSELNVNALELEDSALYLCASSMARDWKGTGELFFGEGSRLTVL.

This clonotype was detected ten times or more. V is TRBV6-1 and J is TRBJ1-2; D is uncertain. V was trimmed by 4 bases and J by 0 bases, leaving 9 bases between them. The CDR3 loop spans 14 amino acids. Germline CDR1 and CDR2: MNHNS and SASEGT. The CDR3 sequence: CASSGTPANYGYTF. The DNA of the CDR3 is TGTGCCAGCAGTGGGACCCCTGCTAACTATGGCTACACCTTC.

This clonotype was seen at least ten times. The chain combines TRBV7-2 with TRBJ2-7, with D perhaps TRBD2 (6 bases). Deletions cut 8 bases from V and 3 bases from J, with 14 bases between. The CDR3 runs to 13 residues. The germline V gene has CDR1 SGHTA and CDR2 FQGNSA. The CDR3 loop reads CASSRLGSYEQYF. CDR3 coding DNA: TGTGCCAGCTCCCGTCTCGGGAGCTACGAGCAGTACTTC.

The genes are TRBV12-3 or TRBV12-4 and TRBJ2-5; 10 nucleotides align to TRBD2. V dropped 8 bases and J dropped 5; count of bases not matched to a gene: 17. The CDR3 loop spans 17 amino acids. The CDR3 sequence is CASLSSFKREGQETQYF. In DNA, the CDR3 is TGTGCCAGCCTATCCTCCTTCAAGCGGGAGGGCCAGGAGACCCAGTACTTC.

The CDR3: CASTLSSGLYEQYF. The DNA of the CDR3 is TGTGCCAGCACCCTCTCTAGCGGACTATACGAGCAGTACTTC. The J gene is TRBJ2-7, the V gene TRBV7-2, with 7 bases fitting TRBD2. The germline gives CDR1 SGHTA, CDR2 FQGNSA. Trimming at V came to 7 bases and at J to 4 bases, leaving 10 bases not matched to a gene. This CDR3 has 14 residues.

The genes are TRBV5-1 and TRBJ2-2, with a possible D match to TRBD1 (6 bases). Germline CDR1 and CDR2: SGHRS and YFSETQ. CDR3 length: 16 residues. Trimming shortened V by 0 bases and J by 3 bases, and 12 bases separated the two germline ends. The CDR3 protein is CASSLGAGEYTGELFF. The CDR3 DNA is TGCGCCAGCAGCTTGGGGGCAGGGGAGTACACCGGGGAGCTGTTTTTT.

The rearrangement joins TRBV4-3 to TRBJ1-4; perhaps TRBD1 as D (6 bases). The CDR3 runs to 16 residues. Per the germline V gene, CDR1 is LGHNA and CDR2 is YSLEER. V lost 3 bases to trimming and J lost 5 bases, with 16 bases between them. The CDR3 loop reads CASSHLAGGLNEKLFF. For the CDR3, the DNA is TGCGCCAGCAGCCACTTGGCGGGGGGCCTGAATGAAAAACTGTTTTTT.

This clonotype occurred many times. The rearrangement links TRBV6-1 to TRBJ2-1; TRBD1 aligns across 10 bases. Germline values: CDR1 MNHNS, CDR2 SASEGT. This CDR3 is built from 15 residues. Trimming at V came to 6 bases and at J to 10 bases, leaving 12 bases not matched to a gene. DNA of the CDR3: TGTGCCAGCAGGGAATGGGGACAGGGGCCCACCGAGCAGTTCTTC. Encoded protein: CASREWGQGPTEQFF.

This clonotype was detected a few times. This CDR3 reads CASSGLAVYNEQFF. The CDR3 nucleotides are TGTGCCAGCTCAGGACTAGCGGTTTACAATGAGCAGTTCTTC. The chain uses TRBV6-1 and TRBJ2-1; 10 bases line up with TRBD2. The CDR3 spans 14 residues. V shed 8 bases and J 4 bases; nucleotides not matched to a gene: 5. From germline, CDR1 is MNHNS and CDR2 SASEGT.

The chain recombines TRBV7-9 with TRBJ2-2; D could derive from TRBD1 or TRBD2 (5 bases each). The V end lost 1 base, the J end lost 2 bases, and 11 bases lay between the germline ends. Germline CDR1 is SEHNR and CDR2 is FQNEAQ (reference sequence). CDR3 length equals 16 residues. CDR3 bases: TGTGCCAGCAGCTTAGAATATGGGGGTAACACCGGGGAGCTGTTTTTT. Its translation: CASSLEYGGNTGELFF.

The CDR3 reads CSARQSGPTRELFF. As DNA, the CDR3 is TGCAGTGCTAGACAATCTGGGCCTACCCGGGAGCTGTTTTTT. The chain joins TRBV20-1 to TRBJ2-2; no definite D call. The V and J ends lost 2 bases and 9 bases respectively, with 16 bases between them. Germline values: CDR1 DFQATT, CDR2 SNEGSKA (reference sequence). The CDR3 extends over 14 amino acids.

This clonotype appeared many times. This chain uses TRBV18 with TRBJ2-3; D gene unclear. Germline V CDR1 and CDR2: KGHSH, LQKENI. Trimming shortened V by 3 bases and J by 5 bases, and 15 bases separated the two germline ends. This CDR3 is 15 amino acids long. CDR3 bases: TGTGCCAGCTCACCGACATATGGTGGCGGAGATACGCAGTATTTT. This codes for CASSPTYGGGDTQYF.